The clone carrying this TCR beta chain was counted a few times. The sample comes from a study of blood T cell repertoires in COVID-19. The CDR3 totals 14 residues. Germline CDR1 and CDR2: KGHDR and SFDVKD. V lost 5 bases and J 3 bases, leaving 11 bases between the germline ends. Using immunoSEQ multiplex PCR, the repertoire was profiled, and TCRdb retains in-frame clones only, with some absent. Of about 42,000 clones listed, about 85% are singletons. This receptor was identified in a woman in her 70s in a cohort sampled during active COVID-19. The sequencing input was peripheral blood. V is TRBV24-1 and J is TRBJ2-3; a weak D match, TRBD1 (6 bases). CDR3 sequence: CATSGGQNTDTQYF. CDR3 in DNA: TGTGCCACCAGTGGAGGACAGAATACAGATACGCAGTATTTT.